One T cell receptor (beta chain) is described in this entry. Its specificity is unknown. From germline, CDR1 is SGHDN and CDR2 FVKESK. V lost 0 bases, J lost 3 bases, and 6 bases stayed unmatched. The CDR3 is 16 amino acids. The selected patients with pancreatic ductal adenocarcinoma had surgery but no neoadjuvant therapy. Measured with immunoSEQ multiplex PCR; TCRdb has only the in-frame clones, and not every one. Here the sample spans approximately 97,000 clones, roughly 95% being singletons. The data derive from a study of T cells in pancreatic ductal adenocarcinoma. Points from the study as a whole: Tumors hold more CD45RO+ effector T cells, which may bias toward lower diversity.

The chain joins TRBV14 to TRBJ2-7, with 9 bases identical to TRBD1. The source of this sequence is a human donor with pancreatic ductal adenocarcinoma. Sequencing was done on a sample of PBMCs. This CDR3 reads CASSQDPGTGNYEQYF. CDR3 nucleotides: TGTGCCAGCAGCCAAGATCCTGGGACAGGGAACTACGAGCAGTACTTC.